The 27 T cell receptor beta chains below all came from one sample that was sequenced in a study of blood T cell repertoires in COVID-19. Only in-frame clones appear in the TCRdb table, and some are missing; sequencing was by immunoSEQ multiplex PCR. The data contain under 500,000 clones, 87% of them singletons. Sequencing used PBMCs or T cells enriched from blood (not recorded which). The source is a woman aged 18-29 years with acute COVID-19.

The rearrangement links TRBV12-3 or TRBV12-4 to TRBJ1-1; D not certain. The V gene lost 3 bases and the J gene lost 4 bases, with 9 bases spanning the gap. This CDR3 spans 13 amino acids. CDR3 protein: CASSLGSTTEAFF. The CDR3 DNA follows: TGTGCCAGCAGTTTGGGGAGTACCACTGAAGCTTTCTTT.

The V call is TRBV14, the J call TRBJ2-7; 12 positions agree with TRBD2. The length of the CDR3 is 14 residues. J was trimmed by 4 bases and V by 4 bases; bases with no gene match: 2. CDR1 and CDR2 (germline): SGHDN, FVKESK. The CDR3 DNA follows: TGTGCCAGCAGCCGGACTAGCGGGAAGTACGAGCAGTACTTC. It specifies CASSRTSGKYEQYF.

The V call is TRBV18, the J call TRBJ1-5; possible D gene TRBD1, 5 bases. The CDR3 covers 13 residues. Trimming left V 6 bases short and J 3 bases short, with 9 bases between. Germline CDR1 reads KGHSH; CDR2 reads LQKENI. Here the CDR3 DNA reads TGTGCCAGCTCGCAGGGACTCAATCAGCCCCAGCATTTT. Translated: CASSQGLNQPQHF.

This clone came up once. The chain joins TRBV5-6 to TRBJ1-2; a possible D gene is TRBD1 (6 bases). The CDR3 contains 14 residues. V was cut by 1 base and J by 8 bases, with 15 bases left in between. Germline CDR1 is SGHDT and CDR2 is YYEEEE. Here the CDR3 reads CASSLIAGAEGYTF. The CDR3 nucleotides are TGTGCCAGCAGCTTGATTGCAGGGGCAGAGGGCTACACCTTC.

The chain combines TRBV10-1 with TRBJ2-5, with 7 bases lining up with TRBD1. Germline-derived CDR1 and CDR2 are WNHNN and SYGVQD (reference sequence). J was trimmed by 3 bases and V by 11 bases; bases with no gene match: 6. The CDR3 loop spans 12 amino acids. CDR3 DNA sequence: TGCGCCGGCGTAGGGACAGAAGAGACCCAGTACTTC. Encoded protein: CAGVGTEETQYF.

As regards this clone: A junction end diverges from the germline sequence, so it may reflect a read error. The chain couples TRBV7-2 to TRBJ2-1, with 7 bases aligning to TRBD1. Germline loops: CDR1 SGHTA, CDR2 FQGNSA. The CDR3 has 15 residues. Here the CDR3 DNA reads TGTGCCAGTAGCTTCAGGGACAGCCTATACAATGAGCAGTTCTTC. Protein sequence: CASSFRDSLYNEQFF.

This clone was found once. This chain uses TRBV28 with TRBJ2-3, with D perhaps TRBD2 (6 bases). The CDR3 covers 17 residues. V was shortened by 5 bases and J by 4 bases, with 22 bases between the two germline ends. Germline-derived CDR1 and CDR2 are MDHEN and SYDVKM. The CDR3 region is CASSESATSHSADTQYF. The CDR3 bases are TGTGCCAGCAGTGAATCGGCGACTAGTCATTCTGCAGATACGCAGTATTTT.

V and J are TRBV28 and TRBJ1-1; TRBD1 matches 11 bases. Germline CDR1 reads MDHEN; CDR2 reads SYDVKM. The CDR3 extends over 17 amino acids. Trimming took 5 bases from V and 0 from J; bases not matched to a gene: 8. CDR3: CASSLRTGGPMNTEAFF. CDR3 bases: TGTGCCAGCAGTCTCCGGACAGGGGGCCCAATGAACACTGAAGCTTTCTTT.

This sequence joins TRBV6-5 and TRBJ2-2, with 8 bases fitting TRBD1. The CDR3 is 14 amino acids. J was trimmed by 4 bases and V by 6 bases; bases with no gene match: 4. Per the germline V gene, CDR1 is MNHEY and CDR2 is SVGAGI. CDR3 bases: TGTGCCAGCAGGGACAGGGCGGGCACCGGGGAGCTGTTTTTT. It codes for CASRDRAGTGELFF.

The chain links TRBV6-5 to TRBJ1-1; no reliable D call. Germline V gene lookup returns CDR1 MNHEY and CDR2 SVGAGI. Trimming left V 0 bases short and J 6 bases short, with 11 bases between. The CDR3 is 14 residues long. In DNA, the CDR3 is TGTGCCAGCAGTTACTCAGGGAGGAGGGCTGAAGCTTTCTTT. Its protein is CASSYSGRRAEAFF.

The chain couples TRBV12-3 or TRBV12-4 to TRBJ2-3; D not certain. This CDR3 has 12 amino acids. V lost 6 bases, J lost 2 bases, and 6 bases lay in between. The CDR3 DNA sequence: TGTGCCAGCAGAATACTCACAGATACGCAGTATTTT. Protein sequence: CASRILTDTQYF.

The rearrangement joins TRBV19 to TRBJ2-3; 9 nucleotides line up with TRBD2. The CDR3 loop spans 14 amino acids. Germline CDR1 reads LNHDA; CDR2 reads SQIVND (reference sequence). V trimming: 8 bases; J trimming: 4 bases; junction bases outside the gene matches: 7. The CDR3 is CASSGGGVADTQYF. CDR3 coding DNA: TGTGCCAGTTCGGGCGGGGGGGTGGCAGATACGCAGTATTTT. The variable domain in full, completed from reference TRBV19 and TRBJ2-3, reads DGGITQSPKYLFRKEGQNVTLSCEQNLNHDAMYWYRQDPGQGLRLIYYSQIVNDFQKGDIAEGYSVSREKKESFPLTVTSAQKNPTAFYLCASSGGGVADTQYFGPGTRLTVL.

The chain links TRBV4-2 to TRBJ1-5; TRBD1 matches 9 bases. V was pared by 0 bases and J by 5 bases, with 5 bases of the junction left unmatched. In germline, CDR1 is LGHNA, CDR2 YNFKEQ. CDR3 length: 16 residues. CDR3 in amino acids: CASSQDWTGEYQPQHF. The CDR3 nucleotides read TGTGCCAGCAGCCAAGATTGGACAGGGGAATATCAGCCCCAGCATTTT.

The rearrangement uses TRBV19 and TRBJ1-2; the D is unclear. Per the germline V gene, CDR1 is LNHDA and CDR2 is SQIVND (reference sequence). The CDR3 loop spans 15 amino acids. The V gene lost 0 bases and the J gene lost 4 bases, with 12 bases spanning the gap. The CDR3 loop reads CASSIERGNPYGYTF. CDR3 in DNA: TGTGCCAGTAGTATAGAGCGGGGAAACCCCTATGGCTACACCTTC.

The chain recombines TRBV18 with TRBJ2-3; 9 bases agree with TRBD2. This CDR3 spans 14 amino acids. Germline loops: CDR1 KGHSH, CDR2 LQKENI. V lost 8 bases and J lost 3; bases outside the gene matches: 6. CDR3 nucleotides: TGTGCCAGCCCCCGCGGGGGGGCTACAGATACGCAGTATTTT. Translating it yields CASPRGGATDTQYF.

V usage is TRBV3-1 (or the pseudogene TRBV3-2) and J usage is TRBJ2-5; maybe TRBD1 (6 bases). Germline V lookup: CDR1 LGHDT, CDR2 YNNKEL (reference sequence). The CDR3 extends over 14 amino acids. The V end was cut by 1 base, the J end by 4 bases, with 10 bases between. The CDR3 DNA reads TGTGCCAGCAGCCAAGCTGGGGGCGCAGAGACCCAGTACTTC. Translated, it gives CASSQAGGAETQYF.

CDR3 DNA sequence: TGTGCCAGTAGTATCCTAGCGGATTACAATGAGCAGTTCTTC. It yields the protein CASSILADYNEQFF. The J gene is TRBJ2-1, the V gene TRBV19; 7 bases are a match to TRBD2. V trimming: 3 bases; J trimming: 4 bases; junction bases outside the gene matches: 3. This CDR3 is 14 amino acids long. Germline CDR1 and CDR2: LNHDA and SQIVND (reference sequence).

The chain couples TRBV4-3 to TRBJ1-5; 7 nucleotides match TRBD1. Trimming cost V 5 bases and J 2 bases; bases outside gene matches: 6. Germline V gene data show CDR1 as LGHNA and CDR2 as YSLEER. This CDR3 is 15 amino acids long. Here the CDR3 reads CASSTSGTGNQPQHF. CDR3 nucleotides: TGCGCCAGCAGCACTTCCGGGACAGGCAATCAGCCCCAGCATTTT.

This chain links TRBV9 with TRBJ2-7, with a tentative D call TRBD1 (5 bases). The CDR3 totals 14 residues. Germline-derived CDR1 and CDR2 are SGDLS and YYNGEE. Trimming removed 4 bases from V and 5 bases from J, with 16 bases in between. The DNA of the CDR3 is TGTGCCAGCAGCCCATTGCAGGGCCGCGACGAGCAGTACTTC. It yields the protein CASSPLQGRDEQYF.

The chain joins TRBV7-6 to TRBJ2-1, with D unresolved. This CDR3 contains 17 residues. Germline values: CDR1 SGHVS, CDR2 FNYEAQ. Trimming removed 1 base at V and 1 base at J, with 14 bases between. The chain's CDR3 is CASSLGRSETSYNEQFF. CDR3 sequence (DNA): TGTGCCAGCAGCTTAGGGCGCTCGGAGACGTCCTACAATGAGCAGTTCTTC.

The rearrangement joins TRBV5-8 to TRBJ1-1; D possibly corresponds to TRBD1 (6 bases). V shed 5 bases and J shed 0 bases, with 11 bases lying between them. Germline-derived CDR1 and CDR2 are SGHTS and YDEGEE. The CDR3 extends over 14 amino acids. In DNA, the CDR3 is TGTGCCAGCAGACCAGACAGGTTGAACACTGAAGCTTTCTTT. Protein: CASRPDRLNTEAFF.

V gene TRBV5-1 combines with J gene TRBJ1-3; D remains ambiguous. CDR1 SGHRS and CDR2 YFSETQ come from the germline V gene. This CDR3 comprises 14 residues. The V end was cut by 4 bases, the J end by 2 bases, with 10 bases between. In DNA form, the CDR3 reads TGCGCCAGCAGCGCGGTTTCACCTGGAAACACCATATATTTT. Amino acids: CASSAVSPGNTIYF.

The rearrangement uses TRBV28 and TRBJ2-7; 10 nucleotides line up with TRBD1. Germline values: CDR1 MDHEN, CDR2 SYDVKM. This CDR3 region has 15 residues. The J segment lost 1 base and the V segment lost 7 bases, leaving 7 bases of the junction unmatched. The CDR3 nucleotides read TGTGCCAGCAATGAGGGACAGGGGCCATCCTACGAGCAGTACTTC. Its protein is CASNEGQGPSYEQYF.

CDR3 nucleotides: TGCGCCAGCAGCTTCGTAGCGGGGGCCCGGATAACCGGAAATGAGCAGTTCTTC. Its translation is CASSFVAGARITGNEQFF. V usage is TRBV5-1 and J usage is TRBJ2-1, with 9 positions matching TRBD2. Trimming took 2 bases from V and 7 from J; bases not matched to a gene: 16. The CDR3 covers 18 residues. Germline values: CDR1 SGHRS, CDR2 YFSETQ.

The chain combines TRBV7-9 with TRBJ1-4; D not resolved. The CDR3 loop spans 14 amino acids. V lost 5 bases, J lost 5 bases, and 12 bases lay in between. Germline V gives CDR1 SEHNR, CDR2 FQNEAQ (reference sequence). The chain's CDR3 is CASSNRRENEKLFF. The CDR3 nucleotides are TGTGCCAGCAGCAATAGAAGGGAGAATGAAAAACTGTTTTTT.

The chain has TRBV9 and TRBJ1-1, with TRBD1 matching 8 bases. The V gene's germline CDR1 is SGDLS and CDR2 YYNGEE. The CDR3 spans 16 residues. V shed 4 bases, J shed 0 bases, and the junction held 8 bases outside the gene matches. The CDR3 DNA sequence: TGTGCCAGCAGCCCCGGGACAGGATGGATGAACACTGAAGCTTTCTTT. Its protein product is CASSPGTGWMNTEAFF.

This clone was observed once. The V and J genes are TRBV5-8 and TRBJ1-6, with 9 bases fitting TRBD1. V lost 4 bases to trimming and J lost 6 bases; unmatched junction nucleotides: 8. This CDR3 has 16 amino acids. Per germline, CDR1 SGHTS and CDR2 YDEGEE. The CDR3 DNA sequence: TGTGCCAGCAGCACGGACAGGGGTTCGCCTAATTCACCCCTCCACTTT. This sequence encodes CASSTDRGSPNSPLHF. The full variable domain, with the rest looked up from reference TRBV5-8 and TRBJ1-6, is EAGVTQSPTHLIKTRGQQATLRCSPISGHTSVYWYQQALGLGLQFLLWYDEGEERNRGNFPPRFSGRQFPNYSSELNVNALELEDSALYLCASSTDRGSPNSPLHFGNGTRLTVT.